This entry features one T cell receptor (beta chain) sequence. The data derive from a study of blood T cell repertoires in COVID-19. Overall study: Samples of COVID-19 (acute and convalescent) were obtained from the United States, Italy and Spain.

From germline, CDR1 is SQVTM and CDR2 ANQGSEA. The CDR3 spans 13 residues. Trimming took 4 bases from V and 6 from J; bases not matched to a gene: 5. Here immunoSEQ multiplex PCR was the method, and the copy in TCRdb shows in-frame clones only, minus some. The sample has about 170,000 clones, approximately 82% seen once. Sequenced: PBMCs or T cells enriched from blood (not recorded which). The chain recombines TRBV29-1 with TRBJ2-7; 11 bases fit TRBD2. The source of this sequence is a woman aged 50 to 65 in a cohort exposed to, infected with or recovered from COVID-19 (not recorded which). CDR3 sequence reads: CSVATSGSGEQYF. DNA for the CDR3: TGCAGCGTTGCTACTAGCGGGAGTGGCGAGCAGTACTTC.